This T cell receptor (beta chain) was recorded in a study of blood T cell repertoires in COVID-19. Study context: Donors in the United States, Italy and Spain gave samples during acute or convalescent COVID-19. PBMCs, B-cell-depleted T cells, or T cells were the source of the cDNA or gDNA that made up the material.

Points on this clone: At one end, the junction sequence differs from germline, possibly due to a read error.

The CDR3 extends over 14 amino acids. Germline V gene lookup returns CDR1 MNHNS and CDR2 SASEGT. Original analysis: Counts of nucleated cells, estimated from reference gene primer amplification, were obtained. Only in-frame clones appear in the TCRdb table, and some are missing; sequencing was by immunoSEQ multiplex PCR. The V and J calls and clone size come from that table; D and trimming were worked out from the DNA. The repertoire holds around 260,000 clones, with around 87% as singletons. This receptor was taken from a man aged 18 to 30 with active or convalescent COVID-19. The chain employs TRBV6-1 and TRBJ2-7, with 10 bases that match TRBD2. The specimen sequenced was peripheral blood. CDR3 sequence (DNA): TGTGCCAGCAGTAAAGCGGGAGGGCGGGACGAGCAGTACTTC. It translates to CASSKAGGRDEQYF.